This TCR beta chain was recovered during a study of a mutant IDH1 vaccine in newly diagnosed glioma. Study overall: The treated population exhibited a male proportion of about 62%, a female proportion of 37.5%, and a mean age of roughly 39 years. Weeks 35 and 47 hosted visits V12 and V13, respectively.

Points on this clone: Its antigen remains unknown.

With 4 bases removed from V and 1 base from J, the gap between germline ends came to 13 bases. There are 15 residues in the CDR3. Germline V gene data show CDR1 as SGHDN and CDR2 as FVKESK. Repertoires were generated with immunoSEQ multiplex PCR, while TCRdb's copy carries only in-frame clones and drops some. The sample shows tens of thousands of clones, 81% of them seen only once. The time point: week 35, safety follow-up. Vaccination used 300 ug of mutant IDH1 20-mer peptide per dose, with topical imiquimod. The sequence was obtained from a middle-aged woman with glioma. Some clones in this sample may be carry-over from other donors' samples. The chain employs TRBV14 and TRBJ2-5; perhaps TRBD1 as D (5 bases). This specimen was PBMCs, taken from a glioma patient whose treatment included an IDH1 peptide vaccine. The CDR3 protein is CASSLMQGFQETQYF. The CDR3 DNA is TGTGCCAGCAGCCTCATGCAGGGATTCCAAGAGACCCAGTACTTC.